The 19 T cell receptor beta chains below all came from one sample that was sequenced in a study of T-cell reconstitution after alpha-beta-depleted transplantation in children. The TCRbeta library incorporated unique molecular identifiers. One entry per CDR3 protein results from TCRdb running MiXCR on the PCR reads. The sample contains around 580,000 distinct CDR3 sequences, 25% to 30% of which appear only once. The source material was PBMCs, sampled before TCRalphabeta/CD19-depleted stem cell transplant. The receptors stem from a boy under two years old with Wiskott-Aldrich syndrome, due to receive a stem cell transplant.

This clonotype appeared a few times. The rearrangement links TRBV6-1 to TRBJ2-2; D is perhaps TRBD1 (6 bases). The CDR3 totals 17 residues. The germline V and J ends were trimmed by 6 bases and 5 bases, with 22 bases remaining between them. CDR1 MNHNS and CDR2 SASEGT come from the germline V gene. The CDR3: CASRSPPGHVPTGELFF. The CDR3 bases are TGTGCCAGCAGAAGCCCCCCGGGACACGTCCCTACCGGGGAGCTGTTTTTT.

The sample holds a few counts of this clonotype. V usage is TRBV11-2 and J usage is TRBJ1-1, with D possibly being TRBD1 (6 bases). Germline CDR1 is SGHAT and CDR2 is FQNNGV. The CDR3 is 16 amino acids. Trimming stripped 1 base from V and 4 bases from J, with 16 bases between. This chain's CDR3 is CASSLVPPGASTEAFF. DNA for the CDR3: TGTGCCAGCAGCTTAGTTCCGCCGGGGGCCAGCACTGAAGCTTTCTTT.

This chain uses TRBV5-1 with TRBJ2-7; TRBD1 is a possible D gene (6 bases). V shed 2 bases and J shed 4 bases, with 13 bases lying between them. The length of the CDR3 is 14 residues. CDR1 is SGHRS, CDR2 YFSETQ, per germline. For the CDR3, the DNA is TGCGCCAGCAGCTTTCTGACAGGACCTTACGAGCAGTACTTC. It specifies CASSFLTGPYEQYF. The variable domain in full, completed from reference TRBV5-1 and TRBJ2-7, reads KAGVTQTPRYLIKTRGQQVTLSCSPISGHRSVSWYQQTPGQGLQFLFEYFSETQRNKGNFPGRFSGRQFSNSRSEMNVSTLELGDSALYLCASSFLTGPYEQYFGPGTRLTVT.

This clonotype occurred a few times. This chain connects TRBV28 to TRBJ2-3; D not certain. CDR3 length: 12 amino acids. Germline CDR1 MDHEN, CDR2 SYDVKM. V was clipped by 1 base and J by 7 bases, with 6 bases between them. In DNA form, the CDR3 reads TGTGCCAGCAGTTTATTAAGGAATACGCAGTATTTT. Its translation: CASSLLRNTQYF.

This clonotype was found a few times. V is TRBV12-3 or TRBV12-4 and J is TRBJ2-1; perhaps D is TRBD1 or TRBD2 (5 bases each). The V end was cut by 6 bases, the J end by 7 bases, with 10 bases between. This CDR3 spans 12 amino acids. CDR3 nucleotide sequence: TGTGCCAGCAGGGAATGGGGGAATGAGCAGTTCTTC. This encodes CASREWGNEQFF.

The rearrangement links TRBV5-1 to TRBJ2-3; D ambiguous. This CDR3 has 14 residues. V dropped 3 bases and J dropped 0 bases, with 8 bases sitting between them. Germline V gene data show CDR1 as SGHRS and CDR2 as YFSETQ. CDR3 coding DNA: TGCGCCAGCAGCTGGATCTCTAGCACAGATACGCAGTATTTT. Amino acids: CASSWISSTDTQYF.

Worth noting for this clonotype: Compared with germline, one end of the junction differs, possibly owing to a read error. The chain uses TRBV6-1 and TRBJ2-1; TRBD2 aligns across 9 bases. This CDR3 has 13 residues. CDR1 and CDR2 (germline): MNHNS, SASEGT. The CDR3 DNA sequence: TGTGCCAGTTCCACGTATAGCGGGAGAATTCTGATCTTC. This encodes CASSTYSGRILIF.

The chain is built from TRBV6-1 and TRBJ2-7, with no clear D. In germline, CDR1 is MNHNS, CDR2 SASEGT. V was pared by 5 bases and J by 0 bases, with 17 bases between. The CDR3 extends over 16 amino acids. The DNA of the CDR3 is TGTGCCAGCAGTCCTCCCTTAGGCGGCCGCTCCTACGAGCAGTACTTC. Translation: CASSPPLGGRSYEQYF.

This clonotype was detected only a few times. The chain is built from TRBV12-3 or TRBV12-4 and TRBJ1-1; D is unresolved. The CDR3 has 12 amino acids. V was clipped by 6 bases and J by 7 bases, with 12 bases between them. CDR3 sequence reads: CASSPKAGEAFF. CDR3 bases: TGTGCCAGCAGCCCGAAGGCCGGTGAAGCTTTCTTT.

The table lists this clonotype with a few counts. The chain joins TRBV20-1 to TRBJ2-1; 7 bases match TRBD2. This CDR3 is 13 amino acids long. From germline, CDR1 is DFQATT and CDR2 SNEGSKA (reference sequence). Unmatched junction bases numbered 6, after V lost 5 bases and J lost 5 bases. The DNA of the CDR3 is TGCAGTGCTTCTACTAGCGCCGACAATGAGCAGTTCTTC. Its protein product is CSASTSADNEQFF.

This clonotype was counted only a few times. V is TRBV10-3 and J is TRBJ2-7, with D perhaps matching TRBD1 (7 bases). V lost 6 bases, J lost 4 bases, and 16 bases lay in between. This CDR3 has 14 amino acids. Per the germline V gene, CDR1 is ENHRY and CDR2 is SYGVKD. CDR3 residues: CAISAGQGVYEQYF. The CDR3 region has the DNA TGTGCCATCAGCGCGGGGCAGGGGGTATACGAGCAGTACTTC.

This clonotype has a handful of counts. The chain uses TRBV5-6 and TRBJ1-1, with D uncertain. CDR1 and CDR2 (germline): SGHDT, YYEEEE. Trimming pared 2 bases from V and 3 bases from J, leaving 11 bases between. The CDR3 consists of 14 residues. The CDR3 sequence: CASSLVLADTEAFF. Written as DNA, the CDR3 is TGTGCCAGCAGCTTAGTGTTAGCTGACACTGAAGCTTTCTTT.

This clonotype came up a few times. The rearrangement uses TRBV30 and TRBJ1-2; D perhaps matches TRBD1 (5 bases). Trimming shortened V by 3 bases and J by 7 bases, and 15 bases separated the two germline ends. Germline values: CDR1 GTSNPN, CDR2 SVGIG (reference sequence). CDR3 length: 13 residues. CDR3 DNA: TGTGCCTGGAGGGAAACAGGAGTCGGTGGCTACACCTTC. Translating gives CAWRETGVGGYTF.

V and J are TRBV5-1 and TRBJ2-7; D is undetermined. The CDR3 contains 16 residues. Trimming shortened V by 6 bases and J by 6 bases, and 25 bases separated the two germline ends. CDR1 and CDR2 from the germline V gene are SGHRS and YFSETQ. The CDR3 here is CASNANSSGPFSEQYF. As DNA, the CDR3 is TGCGCCAGCAACGCCAACTCGTCAGGCCCGTTTAGCGAGCAGTACTTC. Looking up the rest from reference TRBV5-1 and TRBJ2-7 gives the full variable domain: KAGVTQTPRYLIKTRGQQVTLSCSPISGHRSVSWYQQTPGQGLQFLFEYFSETQRNKGNFPGRFSGRQFSNSRSEMNVSTLELGDSALYLCASNANSSGPFSEQYFGPGTRLTVT.

This clonotype was observed a handful of times. V and J are TRBV7-8 and TRBJ2-3, with a weak D call TRBD2 (6 bases). The CDR3 extends over 17 amino acids. Deletions cut 2 bases from V and 9 bases from J, with 24 bases between. Germline-derived CDR1 and CDR2 are SGHVS and FQNEAQ. The CDR3 sequence is CASSLTWTTHQHTTQYF. In DNA form, the CDR3 reads TGTGCCAGCAGCTTAACATGGACTACTCATCAACACACGACGCAGTATTTT.

Only a few counts were recorded for this clonotype. The chain has TRBV27 and TRBJ2-5; possible D gene TRBD1, 5 bases. The CDR3 runs 15 residues. Trimming stripped 1 base from V and 3 bases from J, with 12 bases between. Germline V gene sequence: CDR1 MNHEY, CDR2 SMNVEV (reference sequence). The CDR3 nucleotides read TGTGCCAGCAGTTTATTGGGGCAGGCTGAAGAGACCCAGTACTTC. Protein sequence: CASSLLGQAEETQYF.

This rearrangement joins TRBV7-9 to TRBJ1-3; TRBD1 agrees at 10 bases. The CDR3 is 17 amino acids. Trimming cost V 1 base and J 6 bases; bases outside gene matches: 9. CDR1 is SEHNR and CDR2 is FQNEAQ in the germline V gene (reference sequence). CDR3 DNA: TGTGCCAGCAGCTTAGGGCTCGGACAGGGGGATGTAAACACCATATATTTT. It yields the protein CASSLGLGQGDVNTIYF.

This clonotype was seen many times. The rearrangement links TRBV2 to TRBJ2-1, with D unclear. Trimming removed 4 bases at V and 8 bases at J, with 6 bases between. Germline V gives CDR1 SNHLY, CDR2 FYNNEI. This CDR3 spans 11 amino acids. CDR3: CASSVRDEQFF. The CDR3 nucleotides read TGTGCCAGCAGTGTTCGGGATGAGCAGTTCTTC. The full variable domain, completed using reference TRBV2 and TRBJ2-1, is EPEVTQTPSHQVTQMGQEVILRCVPISNHLYFYWYRQILGQKVEFLVSFYNNEISEKSEIFDDQFSVERPDGSNFTLKIRSTKLEDSAMYFCASSVRDEQFFGPGTRLTVL.

This clonotype was seen ten or more times. V gene TRBV5-1 combines with J gene TRBJ2-1; the D gene could be TRBD1 or TRBD2 (5 bases each). V was clipped by 0 bases and J by 0 bases, with 10 bases between them. CDR1 and CDR2 from the germline V gene are SGHRS and YFSETQ. The CDR3 has 16 residues. CDR3 DNA: TGCGCCAGCAGCTTGGTAGAGGGGAGCTCCTACAATGAGCAGTTCTTC. Translation: CASSLVEGSSYNEQFF.